Detailed here is one TCR beta chain. Its specificity is not known. The data were obtained in a study of metastatic and nonmetastatic thyroid tumors. For the study at large: Malignant and benign thyroid patients had repertoires compared in peripheral blood and tumor or nodule tissue.

Per the original methods: The authors used CDR3 differences across clinicopathological groups to build a distant-metastasis classifier for papillary thyroid cancer. MiXCR was used by TCRdb to re-call the PCR reads. The V and J calls were determined by TCRdb, not by the authors. The table has 50,000 to 65,000 clones, about 4% seen once. The CDR3 is made up of 19 amino acids. V was cut by 0 bases and J by 4 bases, with 24 bases left in between. Germline CDR1 and CDR2: MGHRA and YSYEKL. Thyroid surgery was performed in patients who had received no treatment beforehand. Study-level points and caveats: Versus benign nodules, malignant thyroid tumors reportedly had significantly higher TCR beta diversity, in blood and tumor.

The TCR comes from a female donor with papillary thyroid cancer or a benign thyroid nodule (not recorded which). Some clones in this sample may be carry-over from other donors' samples. Sequences were obtained from blood. J is TRBJ2-5 and V is TRBV4-1; TRBD1 might be the D (6 bases). The CDR3 nucleotides are TGCGCCAGCAGCCAAGAACCTTACGCCGGGCTCCTGGGGGCAGAGACCCAGTACTTC. Translation gives CASSQEPYAGLLGAETQYF.